This TCR beta chain was profiled in a study of identical twins. Study observations and caveats: It was possible that invariant MAIT and iNKT cells partly confounded the zero-insertion analyses.

This clonotype showed up many times. Its matching antigen is unknown. This CDR3 is 14 amino acids long. V lost 0 bases and J lost 0, with 5 bases in between. Germline assignment: CDR1 SGHRS and CDR2 YFSETQ. One entry per CDR3 protein, called by TCRdb with MiXCR from the 5' RACE reads. In the table there are more than 650,000 distinct CDR3 sequences, 5.5% to 6.5% of which are singletons. The V call is TRBV5-1, the J call TRBJ2-3; D is unclear. Sample: naive T cells sorted from blood. This sequence originates from a man aged 18 to 35 in good health. CDR3 sequence reads: CASSLVGSTDTQYF. CDR3 bases: TGCGCCAGCAGCTTGGTCGGGAGCACAGATACGCAGTATTTT.